A single sample is the source of the 23 T cell receptor beta chains below, sequenced in a study of T-cell memory formation after mild COVID-19. A single record per CDR3 protein comes from TCRdb applying MiXCR to the 5' RACE reads. The table has more than 300,000 distinct CDR3 sequences, under 25% seen once. Sequences were obtained from PBMCs or a T cell subset sorted from them (not recorded which). These receptors all stem from a man aged 18 to 30 who had mild COVID-19 (a few samples of this study predate the infection). Cell type and time point are not known.

The J gene is TRBJ1-5, the V gene TRBV18; the D is unclear. This CDR3 has 19 residues. Trimming cost V 1 base and J 0 bases, with 19 bases left between them. Germline V gene sequence: CDR1 KGHSH, CDR2 LQKENI. CDR3 in DNA: TGTGCCAGCTCACCACTTGTCGCGACACACCAAAATAGCAATCAGCCCCAGCATTTT. It yields the protein CASSPLVATHQNSNQPQHF.

The count of this clonotype is one. The rearrangement links TRBV7-3 to TRBJ1-1; 8 nucleotides align to TRBD1. CDR1 is SGHTA, CDR2 FQGTGA, per germline. The CDR3 sequence is 13 residues long. The ends lost 2 bases at V and 8 bases at J; junction bases unmatched: 4. CDR3 protein: CASSLGGQEEAFF. As DNA, the CDR3 is TGTGCCAGCAGCTTAGGGGGACAGGAAGAAGCTTTCTTT.

This sequence joins TRBV19 and TRBJ2-1; tentative D call: TRBD1 (5 bases). Per the germline V gene, CDR1 is LNHDA and CDR2 is SQIVND (reference sequence). The V gene lost 2 bases and the J gene lost 10 bases, with 6 bases spanning the gap. The CDR3 contains 11 residues. The CDR3 here is CASSIWTEQFF. CDR3 nucleotides: TGTGCCAGTAGTATATGGACAGAGCAGTTCTTC.

This clonotype was counted only a few times. Here the CDR3 DNA reads TGTGCCAGCAGTTACTTAAGAAGCACCGGGGAGCTGTTTTTT. This sequence encodes CASSYLRSTGELFF. The V and J genes are TRBV6-5 and TRBJ2-2; unclear D gene. In germline, CDR1 is MNHEY, CDR2 SVGAGI. V lost 1 base, J lost 4 bases, and 7 bases lay in between. CDR3 length equals 14 residues.

The CDR3 region has the DNA TGCGCCAGCAGCCAAGTGGGGGCGGGGGGGACTGAGCAGTTCTTC. Translation gives CASSQVGAGGTEQFF. The gene calls are TRBV4-1 and TRBJ2-1; 9 nucleotides line up with TRBD2. Germline trimming cut 1 base from V and 9 bases from J; bases unmatched to any gene: 7. CDR1 and CDR2 (germline): MGHRA, YSYEKL. The CDR3 loop spans 15 amino acids.

A few counts support this clonotype. The chain is built from TRBV7-2 and TRBJ1-3; D is unresolved. V was shortened by 1 base and J by 4 bases, with 11 bases between the two germline ends. CDR1 is SGHTA and CDR2 is FQGNSA in the germline V gene. CDR3 length equals 15 residues. In nucleotides, the CDR3 is TGTGCCAGCAGCTTAGTTTGGGTACCCGGAAACACCATATATTTT. It encodes CASSLVWVPGNTIYF.

This clonotype was counted only a few times. This rearrangement joins TRBV6-5 to TRBJ2-4; TRBD2 agrees at 14 bases. This CDR3 is built from 15 residues. J gave up 5 bases and V 6 bases, and 3 bases lay outside the gene matches. The germline V gene has CDR1 MNHEY and CDR2 SVGAGI. CDR3 in amino acids: CASSPGLAGENIQYF. DNA of the CDR3: TGTGCCAGCAGCCCGGGACTAGCGGGGGAAAACATTCAGTACTTC.

This chain connects TRBV9 to TRBJ2-7; TRBD1 might be the D (5 bases). Germline values: CDR1 SGDLS, CDR2 YYNGEE. The CDR3 is made up of 14 amino acids. Between the trimmed V and J ends, which lost 4 bases and 1 base, there was a span of 12 bases. The CDR3 loop reads CASSPRQNSYEQYV. CDR3 DNA sequence: TGTGCCAGCAGCCCTAGACAGAATTCCTACGAGCAGTACGTC.

This clonotype appeared a few times. The chain couples TRBV5-1 to TRBJ2-1, with 7 bases lining up with TRBD1. CDR1 and CDR2 from the germline V gene are SGHRS and YFSETQ. With 0 bases clipped from V and 6 bases from J, the junction kept 0 bases outside the gene matches. The CDR3 has 13 amino acids. CDR3: CASSLDRGNEQFF. The CDR3 DNA reads TGCGCCAGCAGCTTGGACAGGGGCAATGAGCAGTTCTTC.

In its sample, this clonotype was seen once. This chain links TRBV7-2 with TRBJ2-3; D is unclear. The CDR3 length is 16 residues. Trimming removed 5 bases from V and 6 bases from J, with 21 bases in between. Germline V gene lookup returns CDR1 SGHTA and CDR2 FQGNSA. DNA for the CDR3: TGTGCCAGCAGCCCGACCCTGGCAGCTGTGAGGGATACGCAGTATTTT. It is translated as CASSPTLAAVRDTQYF.

This rearrangement joins TRBV11-2 to TRBJ2-2; perhaps D is TRBD1 or TRBD2 (6 bases each). The CDR3 sequence is 16 residues long. V shed 7 bases and J shed 1 base, with 16 bases lying between them. The germline V gene has CDR1 SGHAT and CDR2 FQNNGV. CDR3 sequence (DNA): TGTGCCAGCACCACAAGGGGGGCTTTGAACACCGGGGAGCTGTTTTTT. Its protein is CASTTRGALNTGELFF.

This clonotype has only a few counts. V and J are TRBV12-5 and TRBJ2-3; D might be TRBD2 (5 bases). Per germline, CDR1 LGHNT and CDR2 FRNRAP. V shed 7 bases and J shed 2 bases, with 13 bases lying between them. The CDR3 length is 14 residues. In DNA form, the CDR3 reads TGTGCTAGTGCCAATAGCGTACCCACAGATACGCAGTATTTT. Its translation is CASANSVPTDTQYF.

Concerning this clonotype: One base away lies a much larger clone, so this may be a sequencing read error. The genes are TRBV5-1 and TRBJ2-1, with D unresolved. The CDR3 is 13 residues long. The germline V gene has CDR1 SGHRS and CDR2 YFSETQ. The CDR3 spells CASSFSVGDEKFF. CDR3 nucleotide sequence: TGCGCCAGCAGCTTCTCGGTAGGCGATGAGAAGTTCTTC.

The chain employs TRBV7-2 and TRBJ2-3; D possibly corresponds to TRBD2 (5 bases). Trimming left V 4 bases short and J 5 bases short, with 10 bases between. The CDR3 contains 13 residues. From germline, CDR1 is SGHTA and CDR2 FQGNSA. CDR3 in amino acids: CASSSSKGDTQYF. CDR3 DNA sequence: TGTGCCAGCAGCTCTAGCAAGGGAGATACGCAGTATTTT.

This clonotype was picked up a small number of times. The rearrangement uses TRBV7-9 and TRBJ2-2; 11 bases are a match to TRBD2. This CDR3 spans 15 amino acids. Trimming at V came to 3 bases and at J to 10 bases, leaving 7 bases not matched to a gene. Germline assignment: CDR1 SEHNR and CDR2 FQNEAQ (reference sequence). DNA for the CDR3: TGTGCCAGCAGCTTTGTCGGACTAGCGGGTGCGGAGCTGTTTTTT. It is translated as CASSFVGLAGAELFF.

There are a few counts of this clonotype. Here the CDR3 DNA reads TGTGCCAGTAATCCCTGGACTGAAGCTTTCTTT. Encoded protein: CASNPWTEAFF. The chain joins TRBV2 to TRBJ1-1; D is ambiguous. Germline V gene lookup returns CDR1 SNHLY and CDR2 FYNNEI. The CDR3 loop spans 11 amino acids. Trimming stripped 9 bases from V and 5 bases from J, with 10 bases between.

This chain uses TRBV19 with TRBJ2-3; D not certain. This CDR3 contains 13 residues. Per the germline V gene, CDR1 is LNHDA and CDR2 is SQIVND (reference sequence). V lost 6 bases, J lost 2 bases, and 9 bases lay in between. This CDR3 reads CASRVDSTDTQYF. The CDR3 nucleotides read TGTGCCAGTAGGGTAGACTCCACAGATACGCAGTATTTT.

This clonotype appeared a few times. The chain recombines TRBV20-1 with TRBJ1-2; TRBD1 might be the D (5 bases). V gave up 6 bases and J gave up 1 base, with 12 bases separating them. Germline V lookup: CDR1 DFQATT, CDR2 SNEGSKA (reference sequence). CDR3 length: 13 residues. The CDR3 DNA reads TGCAGTGCCTCCAGGGAACTTAACTATGGCTACACCTTC. It translates to CSASRELNYGYTF.

The chain employs TRBV7-3 and TRBJ2-1; the D is unclear. The CDR3 has 14 residues. CDR1 and CDR2 from the germline V gene are SGHTA and FQGTGA. V was trimmed by 4 bases and J by 5 bases, leaving 12 bases between them. CDR3 nucleotide sequence: TGTGCCAGCAGCTCGCTCGGCCTCGACAATGAGCAGTTCTTC. It specifies CASSSLGLDNEQFF.

The chain links TRBV29-1 to TRBJ2-5; the D is unclear. CDR3 length equals 11 residues. V was cut by 3 bases and J by 4 bases, with 6 bases left in between. CDR1 is SQVTM, CDR2 ANQGSEA, per germline. CDR3 loop: CSVDGRETQYF. The CDR3 DNA reads TGCAGCGTTGACGGGCGAGAGACCCAGTACTTC.

In its sample, this clonotype was seen a few times. The chain combines TRBV7-2 with TRBJ2-2, with 7 bases aligning to TRBD2. V lost 5 bases, J lost 2 bases, and 11 bases stayed unmatched. The CDR3 covers 17 residues. Germline V gives CDR1 SGHTA, CDR2 FQGNSA. The CDR3 region is CASSRAPASGNTGELFF. The CDR3 DNA follows: TGTGCCAGCAGCCGAGCTCCTGCTAGCGGCAACACCGGGGAGCTGTTTTTT.

This clonotype showed up many times. V and J are TRBV20-1 and TRBJ1-2; no definite D call. Looked up from germline, CDR1 is DFQATT and CDR2 is SNEGSKA (reference sequence). Trimming shortened V by 3 bases and J by 8 bases, and 10 bases separated the two germline ends. This CDR3 has 11 amino acids. CDR3 protein: CSASTNPGYTF. CDR3 in DNA: TGCAGTGCTAGTACGAACCCCGGCTACACCTTC.

The chain employs TRBV27 and TRBJ2-7, with D perhaps being TRBD1 or TRBD2 (6 bases each). The CDR3 is 13 amino acids. Trimming took 5 bases from V and 3 from J, leaving 11 bases between them. The germline V gene encodes CDR1 MNHEY and CDR2 SMNVEV (reference sequence). CDR3 protein: CASSHRGVYEQYF. In DNA form, the CDR3 reads TGTGCCAGCAGTCATAGGGGGGTCTACGAGCAGTACTTC.